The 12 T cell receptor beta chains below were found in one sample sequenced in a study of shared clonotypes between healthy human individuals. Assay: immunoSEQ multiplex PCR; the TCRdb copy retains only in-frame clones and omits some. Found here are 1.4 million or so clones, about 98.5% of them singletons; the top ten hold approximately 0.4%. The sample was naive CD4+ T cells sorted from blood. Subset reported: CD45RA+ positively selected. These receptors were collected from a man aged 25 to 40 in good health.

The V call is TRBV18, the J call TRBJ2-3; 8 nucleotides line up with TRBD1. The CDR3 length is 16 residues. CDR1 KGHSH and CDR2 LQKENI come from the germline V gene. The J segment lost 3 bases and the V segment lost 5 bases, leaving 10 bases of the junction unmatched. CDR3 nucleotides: TGTGCCAGCTCATCGAAACAGGGGGAATTGACAGATACGCAGTATTTT. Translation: CASSSKQGELTDTQYF.

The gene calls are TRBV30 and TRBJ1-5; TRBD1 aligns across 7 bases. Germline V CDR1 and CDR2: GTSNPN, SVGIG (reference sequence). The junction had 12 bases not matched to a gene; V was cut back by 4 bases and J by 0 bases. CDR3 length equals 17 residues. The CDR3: CAWIGTDLLYSNQPQHF. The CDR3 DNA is TGTGCCTGGATCGGGACAGACCTTCTCTATAGCAATCAGCCCCAGCATTTT.

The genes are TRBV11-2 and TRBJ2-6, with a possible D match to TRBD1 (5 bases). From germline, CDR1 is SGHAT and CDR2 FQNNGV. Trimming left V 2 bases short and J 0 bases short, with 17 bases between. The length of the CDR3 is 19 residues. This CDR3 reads CASSLRMGRMTSGANVLTF. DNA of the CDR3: TGTGCCAGCAGCTTAAGGATGGGGCGGATGACCTCTGGGGCCAACGTCCTGACTTTC.

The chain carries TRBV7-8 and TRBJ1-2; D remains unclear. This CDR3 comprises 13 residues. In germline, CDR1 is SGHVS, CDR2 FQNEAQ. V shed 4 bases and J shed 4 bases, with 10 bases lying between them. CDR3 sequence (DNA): TGTGCCAGCAGCTCACGGGGATTCTATGGCTACACCTTC. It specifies CASSSRGFYGYTF.

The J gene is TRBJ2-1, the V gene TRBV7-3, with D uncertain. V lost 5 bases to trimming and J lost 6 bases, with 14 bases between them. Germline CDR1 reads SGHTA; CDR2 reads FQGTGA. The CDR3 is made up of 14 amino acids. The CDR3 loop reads CASSRIPPSNEQFF. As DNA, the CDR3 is TGTGCCAGCAGCCGGATCCCCCCCTCCAATGAGCAGTTCTTC.

This CDR3 reads CASRITGGHEQYF. CDR3 DNA: TGTGCCAGCAGGATAACAGGGGGCCACGAGCAGTACTTC. The chain links TRBV11-2 to TRBJ2-7, with 9 bases that match TRBD1. The CDR3 is 13 residues long. From germline, CDR1 is SGHAT and CDR2 FQNNGV. The V gene end was trimmed by 6 bases and the J gene end by 5 bases; junction bases not matched to a gene: 5.

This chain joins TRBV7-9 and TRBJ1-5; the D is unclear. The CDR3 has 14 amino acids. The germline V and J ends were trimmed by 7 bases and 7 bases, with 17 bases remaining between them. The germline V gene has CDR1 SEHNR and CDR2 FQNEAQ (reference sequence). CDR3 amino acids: CASTNGSGRQPQHF. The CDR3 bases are TGTGCCAGCACTAACGGGTCGGGGAGGCAGCCCCAGCATTTT.

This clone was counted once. In DNA, the CDR3 is TGCGCCAGCAGCGAGGGACAGGGACCCGGCTATGGCTACACCTTC. This encodes CASSEGQGPGYGYTF. V is TRBV5-1 and J is TRBJ1-2; 9 positions agree with TRBD1. The ends lost 4 bases at V and 4 bases at J; junction bases unmatched: 8. The length of the CDR3 is 15 residues. Germline V gives CDR1 SGHRS, CDR2 YFSETQ.

The CDR3 region has the DNA TGCGCCAGCAGCTTGTATTCGCTAGCGGGAGGTTACACAGATACGCAGTATTTT. It yields the protein CASSLYSLAGGYTDTQYF. The chain employs TRBV5-1 and TRBJ2-3; TRBD2 agrees at 11 bases. V lost 1 base and J lost 2; bases outside the gene matches: 9. This CDR3 is built from 18 residues. CDR1 is SGHRS, CDR2 YFSETQ, per germline. The variable domain in full, with the rest retrieved from reference TRBV5-1 and TRBJ2-3, is KAGVTQTPRYLIKTRGQQVTLSCSPISGHRSVSWYQQTPGQGLQFLFEYFSETQRNKGNFPGRFSGRQFSNSRSEMNVSTLELGDSALYLCASSLYSLAGGYTDTQYFGPGTRLTVL.

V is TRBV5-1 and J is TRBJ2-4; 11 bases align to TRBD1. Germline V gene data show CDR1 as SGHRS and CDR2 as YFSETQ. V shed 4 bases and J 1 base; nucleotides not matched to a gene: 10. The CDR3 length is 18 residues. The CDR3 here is CASSTTGQGEWAKNIQYF. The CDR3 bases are TGCGCCAGCAGCACCACGGGACAGGGGGAGTGGGCCAAAAACATTCAGTACTTC.

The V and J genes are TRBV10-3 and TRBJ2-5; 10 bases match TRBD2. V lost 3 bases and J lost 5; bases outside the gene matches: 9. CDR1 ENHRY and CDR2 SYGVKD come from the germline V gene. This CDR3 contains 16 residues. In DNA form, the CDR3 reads TGTGCCATCAGTGATCAGAGCGGGAGGGGACCGGAGACCCAGTACTTC. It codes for CAISDQSGRGPETQYF.

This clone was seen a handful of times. This chain's CDR3 is CASSLHHGTGAIAGQPQHF. CDR3 nucleotide sequence: TGTGCCAGCAGCTTACATCACGGGACAGGGGCGATCGCTGGTCAGCCCCAGCATTTT. The chain combines TRBV7-2 with TRBJ1-5, with 10 bases aligning to TRBD1. The trim removed 2 bases at V and 6 bases at J, leaving 16 bases unmatched. CDR3 length: 19 residues. Per germline, CDR1 SGHTA and CDR2 FQGNSA.